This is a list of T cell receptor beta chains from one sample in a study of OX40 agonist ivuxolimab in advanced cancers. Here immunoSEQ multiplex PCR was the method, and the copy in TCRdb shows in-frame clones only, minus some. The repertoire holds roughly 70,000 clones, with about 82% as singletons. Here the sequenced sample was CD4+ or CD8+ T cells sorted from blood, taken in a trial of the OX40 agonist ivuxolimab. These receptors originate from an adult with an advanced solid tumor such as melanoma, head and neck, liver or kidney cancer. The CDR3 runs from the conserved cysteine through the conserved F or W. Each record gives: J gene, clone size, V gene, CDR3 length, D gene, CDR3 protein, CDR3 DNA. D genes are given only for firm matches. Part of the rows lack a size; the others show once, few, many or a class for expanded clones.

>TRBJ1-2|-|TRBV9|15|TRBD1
CASSSPVGQGVGYTF
TGTGCCAGCAGCTCCCCGGTGGGACAGGGGGTTGGCTACACCTTC
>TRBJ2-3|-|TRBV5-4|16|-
CASSLDTGSSTDTQYF
TGTGCCAGCAGCTTAGACACAGGGTCCAGCACAGATACGCAGTATTTT
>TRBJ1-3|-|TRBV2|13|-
CASATGDGNTIYF
TGTGCCAGCGCTACAGGCGACGGAAACACCATATATTTT
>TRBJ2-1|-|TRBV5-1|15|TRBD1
CASSSGQGVRNEQFF
TGCGCCAGCAGCTCCGGACAGGGGGTTCGCAATGAGCAGTTCTTC
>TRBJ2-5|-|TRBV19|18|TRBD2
CASSSLAGGLVSAETQYF
TGTGCCAGTAGTAGTCTAGCGGGGGGGCTAGTTTCGGCGGAGACCCAGTACTTC
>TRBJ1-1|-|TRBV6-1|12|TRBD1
CASRQGSTEAFF
TGTGCCAGTCGACAGGGCTCAACTGAAGCTTTCTTT
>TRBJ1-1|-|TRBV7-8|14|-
CASRVGARNTEAFF
TGTGCCAGCAGAGTGGGGGCCCGAAACACTGAAGCTTTCTTT
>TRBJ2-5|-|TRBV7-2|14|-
CASRGRGRQETQYF
TGTGCCAGCAGGGGCCGGGGGCGACAAGAGACCCAGTACTTC
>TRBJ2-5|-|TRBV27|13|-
CASRAGNQETQYF
TGTGCCAGTAGGGCAGGTAACCAAGAGACCCAGTACTTC
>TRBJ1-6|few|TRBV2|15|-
CASSEEGHTNSPLHF
TGTGCCAGCAGTGAAGAGGGGCATACGAATTCACCCCTCCACTTT
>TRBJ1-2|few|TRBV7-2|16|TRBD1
CASSLGGTGGVYGYTF
TGTGCCAGCAGCTTAGGGGGGACAGGGGGCGTCTATGGCTACACCTTC
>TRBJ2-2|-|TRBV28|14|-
CASSLVAHGGELFF
TGTGCCAGCAGTTTGGTGGCCCACGGCGGGGAGCTGTTTTTT
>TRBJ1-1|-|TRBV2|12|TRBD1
CASNQGASEAFF
TGTGCCAGCAACCAGGGGGCCTCTGAAGCTTTCTTT
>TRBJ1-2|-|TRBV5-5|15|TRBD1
CASSSGTGTNYGYTF
TGTGCCAGCAGCTCCGGGACAGGGACTAACTATGGCTACACCTTC
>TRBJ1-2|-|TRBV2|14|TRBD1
CASSEGTGNYGYTF
TGTGCCAGCAGTGAAGGGACAGGGAACTATGGCTACACCTTC
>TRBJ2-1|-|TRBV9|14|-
CASQRTSSYNEQFF
TGTGCCAGCCAGAGGACTTCCTCCTACAATGAGCAGTTCTTC
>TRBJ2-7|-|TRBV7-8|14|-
CASSLDTPRPKQYF
TGTGCCAGCAGCTTAGACACCCCCAGGCCCAAGCAGTACTTC
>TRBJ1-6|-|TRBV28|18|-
CASSINPQVSSYNSPLHF
TGTGCCAGCTCAATCAATCCTCAGGTTAGCTCCTATAATTCACCCCTCCACTTT
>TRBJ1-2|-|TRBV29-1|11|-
CSLGSAAGYTF
TGCAGCCTGGGGTCGGCTGCTGGCTACACCTTC
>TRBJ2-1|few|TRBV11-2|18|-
CASSLRSLRGGSYNEQFF
TGTGCCAGCAGCTTACGGTCCCTCAGGGGGGGCTCCTACAATGAGCAGTTCTTC
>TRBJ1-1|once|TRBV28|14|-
CASSPRPRQVEAFF
TGTGCCAGCAGTCCACGACCCCGACAGGTTGAAGCTTTCTTT
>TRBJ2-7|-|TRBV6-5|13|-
CASSPRYVYEQYF
TGTGCCAGCAGCCCAAGATACGTCTACGAGCAGTACTTC
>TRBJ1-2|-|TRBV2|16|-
CASEVGQGSLSYGYTF
TGTGCCAGCGAGGTGGGGCAGGGCAGCTTATCCTATGGCTACACCTTC
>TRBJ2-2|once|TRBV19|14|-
CASRMGGNTGELFF
TGTGCCAGTAGGATGGGCGGGAACACCGGGGAGCTGTTTTTT
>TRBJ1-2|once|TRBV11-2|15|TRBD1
CASSPRNRGFNGYTF
TGTGCCAGCAGCCCCCGCAACAGGGGTTTTAATGGCTACACCTTC
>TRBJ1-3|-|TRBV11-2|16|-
CASSPTKGYSGNTIYF
TGTGCCAGCAGCCCCACGAAGGGGTACTCTGGAAACACCATATATTTT
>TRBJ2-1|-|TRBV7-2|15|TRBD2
CASSLSGGQYNEQFF
TGTGCCAGCAGCTTGAGCGGGGGGCAGTACAATGAGCAGTTCTTC
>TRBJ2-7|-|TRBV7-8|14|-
CASSFSDGPAEQYF
TGTGCCAGCAGCTTTAGCGACGGTCCGGCCGAGCAGTACTTC
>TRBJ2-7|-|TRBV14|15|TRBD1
CASSQARGQEAEQYF
TGTGCCAGCAGCCAAGCCCGCGGACAGGAGGCCGAGCAGTACTTC
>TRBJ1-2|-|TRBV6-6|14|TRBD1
CASTRDSSNYGYTF
TGTGCCAGCACTAGGGACAGTTCGAACTATGGCTACACCTTC
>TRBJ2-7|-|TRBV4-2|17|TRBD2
CASSQDPRGLADLRQYF
TGTGCCAGCAGCCAAGATCCCCGCGGACTAGCGGACCTTAGGCAGTACTTC
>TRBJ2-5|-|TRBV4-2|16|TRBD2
CASSPASASGGGTQYF
TGTGCCAGCAGCCCCGCGTCGGCTAGCGGGGGGGGGACCCAGTACTTC
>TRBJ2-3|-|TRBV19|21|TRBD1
CASSPDLVRVTGPGSTDTQYF
TGTGCCAGTAGCCCAGATTTGGTTCGTGTGACAGGGCCTGGGAGCACAGATACGCAGTATTTT
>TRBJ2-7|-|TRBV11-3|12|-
CASSSGAYEQYF
TGTGCCAGCAGTTCTGGGGCGTACGAGCAGTACTTC
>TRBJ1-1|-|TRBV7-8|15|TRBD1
CASSLFGTGNTEAFF
TGTGCCAGCAGCTTATTCGGGACAGGGAACACTGAAGCTTTCTTT
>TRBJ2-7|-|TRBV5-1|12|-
CASSLNRYEQYF
TGCGCCAGCAGCCTGAACCGCTACGAGCAGTACTTC
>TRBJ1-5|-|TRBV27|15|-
CASSLWGRGNQPQHF
TGTGCCAGCAGTTTGTGGGGGCGCGGCAATCAGCCCCAGCATTTT
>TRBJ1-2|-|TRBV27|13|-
CASSFKGKGGYTF
TGTGCCAGCAGTTTCAAAGGGAAGGGTGGCTACACCTTC
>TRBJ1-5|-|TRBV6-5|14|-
CASSRQGWDQPQHF
TGTGCCAGCAGTAGGCAGGGATGGGATCAGCCCCAGCATTTT
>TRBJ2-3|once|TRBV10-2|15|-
CATKSGPSGTDTQYF
TGCGCCACCAAGTCCGGGCCCTCGGGCACAGATACGCAGTATTTT
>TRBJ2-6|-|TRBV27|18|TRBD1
CASSPYWDRVPGANVLTF
TGTGCCAGCAGCCCCTATTGGGACAGGGTACCTGGGGCCAACGTCCTGACTTTC
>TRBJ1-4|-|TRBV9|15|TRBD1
CASSVSGQGNEKLFF
TGTGCCAGCAGCGTCTCCGGACAGGGGAATGAAAAACTGTTTTTT
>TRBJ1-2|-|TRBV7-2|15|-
CASSLDSTGDYGYTF
TGTGCCAGCAGCTTAGATAGCACCGGGGACTATGGCTACACCTTC
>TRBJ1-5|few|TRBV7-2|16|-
CASSLNGAISNQPQHF
TGTGCCAGCAGCTTAAACGGAGCTATATCCAATCAGCCCCAGCATTTT
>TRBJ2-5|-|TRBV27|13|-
CASSWAYQETQYF
TGTGCCAGCAGTTGGGCGTACCAAGAGACCCAGTACTTC
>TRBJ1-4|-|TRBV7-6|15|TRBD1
CASSFNRGGNEKLFF
TGTGCCAGCAGCTTCAACAGGGGGGGAAATGAAAAACTGTTTTTT
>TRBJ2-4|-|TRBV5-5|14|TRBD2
CASSSRGGGNIQYF
TGTGCCAGCAGCTCCCGGGGGGGCGGGAACATTCAGTACTTC
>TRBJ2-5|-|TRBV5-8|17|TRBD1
CASSLDPGQGGIKTQYF
TGTGCCAGCAGCTTGGACCCCGGACAGGGAGGTATTAAGACCCAGTACTTC
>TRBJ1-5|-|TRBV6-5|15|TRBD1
CASSYRTGPGEPQHF
TGTGCCAGCAGTTACCGGACAGGGCCTGGGGAGCCCCAGCATTTT
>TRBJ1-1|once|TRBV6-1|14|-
CASLDRTANTEAFF
TGTGCCAGCCTTGACCGGACAGCGAACACTGAAGCTTTCTTT
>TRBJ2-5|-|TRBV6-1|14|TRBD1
CASSERDSARTQYF
TGTGCCAGCAGTGAACGGGACAGCGCGCGGACCCAGTACTTC
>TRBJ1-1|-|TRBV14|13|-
CASSQEGWGSAFF
TGTGCCAGCAGCCAAGAAGGTTGGGGGTCGGCTTTCTTT
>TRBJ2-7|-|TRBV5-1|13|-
CVSSLLEMYEQYF
TGCGTCAGCAGTCTACTAGAGATGTACGAGCAGTACTTC
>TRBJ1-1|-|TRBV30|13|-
CAWNLGEGTEAFF
TGTGCCTGGAACCTAGGGGAGGGCACTGAAGCTTTCTTT
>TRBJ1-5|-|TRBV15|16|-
CATSPPGARSNQPQHF
TGTGCCACCAGCCCTCCCGGGGCGAGGAGCAATCAGCCCCAGCATTTT